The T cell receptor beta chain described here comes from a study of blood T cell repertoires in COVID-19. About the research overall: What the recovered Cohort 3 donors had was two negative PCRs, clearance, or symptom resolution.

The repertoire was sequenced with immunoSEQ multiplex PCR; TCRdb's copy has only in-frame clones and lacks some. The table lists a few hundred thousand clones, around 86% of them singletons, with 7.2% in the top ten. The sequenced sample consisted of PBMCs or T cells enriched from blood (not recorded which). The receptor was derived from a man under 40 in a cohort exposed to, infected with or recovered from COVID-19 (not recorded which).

The CDR3 DNA is TGTGCCAGCAGTGAACGGGAGGGCACTCCACGCTCCTACGAGCAGTACTTC. It codes for CASSEREGTPRSYEQYF. The genes are TRBV6-1 and TRBJ2-7, with TRBD2 identical over 8 bases. V was clipped by 2 bases and J by 0 bases; unmatched bases: 9. This CDR3 has 17 residues. The germline CDR1 and CDR2 sequences are MNHNS and SASEGT.